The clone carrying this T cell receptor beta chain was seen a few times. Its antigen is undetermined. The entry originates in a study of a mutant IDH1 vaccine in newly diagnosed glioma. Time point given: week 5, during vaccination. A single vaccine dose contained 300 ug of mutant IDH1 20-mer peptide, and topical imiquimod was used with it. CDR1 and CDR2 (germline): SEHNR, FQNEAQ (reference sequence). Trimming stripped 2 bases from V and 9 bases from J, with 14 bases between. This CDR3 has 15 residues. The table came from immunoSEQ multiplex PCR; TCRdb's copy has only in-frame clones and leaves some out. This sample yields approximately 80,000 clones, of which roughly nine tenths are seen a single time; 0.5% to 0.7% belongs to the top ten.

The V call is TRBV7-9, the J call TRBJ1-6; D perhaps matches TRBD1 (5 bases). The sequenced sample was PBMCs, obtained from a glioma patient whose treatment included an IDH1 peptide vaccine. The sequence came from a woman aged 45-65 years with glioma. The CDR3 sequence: CASSLKGPETSPLHF. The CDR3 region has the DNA TGTGCCAGCAGCTTAAAGGGGCCTGAGACTTCACCCCTCCACTTT.